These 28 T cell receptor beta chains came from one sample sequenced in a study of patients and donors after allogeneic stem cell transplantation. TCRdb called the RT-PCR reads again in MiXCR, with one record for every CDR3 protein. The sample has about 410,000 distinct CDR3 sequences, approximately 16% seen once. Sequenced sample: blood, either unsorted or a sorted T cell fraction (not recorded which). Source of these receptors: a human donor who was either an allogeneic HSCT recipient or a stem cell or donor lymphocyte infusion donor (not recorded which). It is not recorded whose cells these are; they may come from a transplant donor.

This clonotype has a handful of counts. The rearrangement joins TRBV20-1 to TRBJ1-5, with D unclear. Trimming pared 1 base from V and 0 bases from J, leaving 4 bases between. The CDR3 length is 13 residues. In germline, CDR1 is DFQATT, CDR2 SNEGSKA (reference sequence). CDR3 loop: CSARADSNQPQHF. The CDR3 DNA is TGCAGTGCTAGAGCGGATAGCAATCAGCCCCAGCATTTT.

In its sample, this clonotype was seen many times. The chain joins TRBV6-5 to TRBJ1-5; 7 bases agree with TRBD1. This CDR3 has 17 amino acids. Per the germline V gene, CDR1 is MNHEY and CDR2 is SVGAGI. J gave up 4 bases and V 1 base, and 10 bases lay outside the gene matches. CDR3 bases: TGTGCCAGCAGTTACTGGGGACAGCCGGTCTTTAATCAGCCCCAGCATTTT. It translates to CASSYWGQPVFNQPQHF.

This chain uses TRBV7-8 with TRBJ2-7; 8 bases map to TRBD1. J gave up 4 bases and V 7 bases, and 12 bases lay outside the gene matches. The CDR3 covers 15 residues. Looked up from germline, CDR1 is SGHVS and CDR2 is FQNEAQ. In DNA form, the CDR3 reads TGTGCCAGCACCCATAGTCGGGACAGGAGTTACGAGCAGTACTTC. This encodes CASTHSRDRSYEQYF.

DNA for the CDR3: TGTGCCAGCAGCTTATCGGGGGGGCGGCAAGAGACCCAGTACTTC. This translates into CASSLSGGRQETQYF. This rearrangement joins TRBV7-2 to TRBJ2-5; 8 bases map to TRBD2. This CDR3 spans 15 amino acids. V dropped 2 bases and J dropped 2; count of bases not matched to a gene: 4. Germline values: CDR1 SGHTA, CDR2 FQGNSA.

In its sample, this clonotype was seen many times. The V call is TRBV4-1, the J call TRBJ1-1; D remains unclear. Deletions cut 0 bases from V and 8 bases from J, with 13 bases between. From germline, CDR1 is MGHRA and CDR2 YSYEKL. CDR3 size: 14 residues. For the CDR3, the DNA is TGCGCCAGCAGCCAAGATTCCAACCGGATAGAAGCTTTCTTT. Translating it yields CASSQDSNRIEAFF.

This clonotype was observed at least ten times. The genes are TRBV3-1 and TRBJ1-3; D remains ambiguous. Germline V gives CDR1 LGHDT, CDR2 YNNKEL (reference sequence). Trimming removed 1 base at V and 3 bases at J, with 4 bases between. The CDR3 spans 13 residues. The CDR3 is CASSQAVGNTIYF. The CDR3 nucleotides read TGTGCCAGCAGCCAAGCAGTTGGAAACACCATATATTTT.

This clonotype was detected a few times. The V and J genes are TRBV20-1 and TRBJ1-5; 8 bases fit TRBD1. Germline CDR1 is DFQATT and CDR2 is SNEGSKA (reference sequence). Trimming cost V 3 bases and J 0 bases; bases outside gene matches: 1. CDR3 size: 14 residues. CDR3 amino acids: CSARTGVSNQPQHF. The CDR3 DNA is TGCAGTGCTAGGACAGGGGTTAGCAATCAGCCCCAGCATTTT.

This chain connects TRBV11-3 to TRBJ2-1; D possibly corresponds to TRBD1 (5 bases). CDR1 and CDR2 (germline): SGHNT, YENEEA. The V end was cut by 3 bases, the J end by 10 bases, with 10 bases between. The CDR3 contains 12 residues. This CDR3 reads CASSLDTLEQFF. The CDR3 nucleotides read TGTGCCAGCAGCTTGGACACGCTCGAGCAGTTCTTC.

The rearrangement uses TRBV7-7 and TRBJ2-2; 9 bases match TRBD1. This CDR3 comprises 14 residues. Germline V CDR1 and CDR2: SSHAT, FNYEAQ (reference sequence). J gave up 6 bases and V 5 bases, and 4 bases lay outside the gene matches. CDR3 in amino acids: CASSVGTGSGELFF. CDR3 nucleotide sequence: TGTGCCAGCAGCGTTGGGACAGGGTCCGGGGAGCTGTTTTTT.

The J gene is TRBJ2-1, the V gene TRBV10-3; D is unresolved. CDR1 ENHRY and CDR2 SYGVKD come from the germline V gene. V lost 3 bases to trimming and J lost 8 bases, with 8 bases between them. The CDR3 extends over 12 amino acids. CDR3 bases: TGTGCCATCAGTGATGTTGGGTATGAGCAGTTCTTC. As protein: CAISDVGYEQFF.

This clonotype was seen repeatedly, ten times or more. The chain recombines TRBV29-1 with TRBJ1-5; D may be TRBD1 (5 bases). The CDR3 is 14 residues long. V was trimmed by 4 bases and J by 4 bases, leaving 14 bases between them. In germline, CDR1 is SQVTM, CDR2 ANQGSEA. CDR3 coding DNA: TGCAGCGTTGTGGGGGATCGGCCGAATCAGCCCCAGCATTTT. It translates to CSVVGDRPNQPQHF.

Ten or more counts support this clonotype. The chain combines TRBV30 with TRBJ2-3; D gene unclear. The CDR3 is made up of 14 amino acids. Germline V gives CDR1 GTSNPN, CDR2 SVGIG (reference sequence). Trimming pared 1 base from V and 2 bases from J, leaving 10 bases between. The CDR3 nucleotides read TGTGCCTGGAGTGGTGGAAGCTTCACAGATACGCAGTATTTT. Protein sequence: CAWSGGSFTDTQYF.

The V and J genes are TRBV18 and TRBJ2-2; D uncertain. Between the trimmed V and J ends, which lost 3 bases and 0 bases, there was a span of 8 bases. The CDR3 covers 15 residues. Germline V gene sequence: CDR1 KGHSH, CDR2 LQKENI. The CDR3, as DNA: TGTGCCAGCTCACCCCAGATCTCGAACACCGGGGAGCTGTTTTTT. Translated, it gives CASSPQISNTGELFF. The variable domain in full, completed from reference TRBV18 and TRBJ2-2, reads NAGVMQNPRHLVRRRGQEARLRCSPMKGHSHVYWYRQLPEEGLKFMVYLQKENIIDESGMPKERFSAEFPKEGPSILRIQQVVRGDSAAYFCASSPQISNTGELFFGEGSRLTVL.

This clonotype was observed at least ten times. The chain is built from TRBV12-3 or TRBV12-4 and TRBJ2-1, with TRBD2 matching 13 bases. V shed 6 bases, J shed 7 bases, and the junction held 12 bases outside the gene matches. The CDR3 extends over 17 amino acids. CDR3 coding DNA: TGTGCCAGCAGCAGGGGACTAGCGGGACTCCTTATAAATGAGCAGTTCTTC. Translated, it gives CASSRGLAGLLINEQFF.

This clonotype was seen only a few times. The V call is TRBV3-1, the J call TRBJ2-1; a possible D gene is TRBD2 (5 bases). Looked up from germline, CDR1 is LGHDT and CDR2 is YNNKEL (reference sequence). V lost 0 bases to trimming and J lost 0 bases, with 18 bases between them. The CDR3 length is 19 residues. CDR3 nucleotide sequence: TGTGCCAGCAGCCAAGAAGGTTTCGGACTCCTGAGCTCCTACAATGAGCAGTTCTTC. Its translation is CASSQEGFGLLSSYNEQFF.

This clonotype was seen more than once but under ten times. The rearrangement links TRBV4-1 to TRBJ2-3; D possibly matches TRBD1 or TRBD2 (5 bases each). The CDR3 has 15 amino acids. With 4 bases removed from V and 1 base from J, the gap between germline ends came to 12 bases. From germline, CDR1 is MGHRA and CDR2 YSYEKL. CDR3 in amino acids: CASSLGRARTDTQYF. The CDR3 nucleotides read TGCGCCAGCAGCCTGGGGCGGGCTCGCACAGATACGCAGTATTTT.

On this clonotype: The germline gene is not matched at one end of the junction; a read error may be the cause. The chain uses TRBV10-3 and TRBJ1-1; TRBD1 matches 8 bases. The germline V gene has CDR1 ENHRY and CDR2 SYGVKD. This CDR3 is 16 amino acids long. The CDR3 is CAISDYVTGEETVAFF. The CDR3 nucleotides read TGTGCCATCAGTGACTACGTGACAGGGGAGGAGACTGTAGCTTTCTTT.

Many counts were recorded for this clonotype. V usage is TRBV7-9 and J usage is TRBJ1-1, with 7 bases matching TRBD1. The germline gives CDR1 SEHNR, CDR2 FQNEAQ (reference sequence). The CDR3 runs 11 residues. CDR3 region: CAQGGLTEAFF. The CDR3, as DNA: TGTGCGCAGGGGGGTCTCACTGAAGCTTTCTTT.

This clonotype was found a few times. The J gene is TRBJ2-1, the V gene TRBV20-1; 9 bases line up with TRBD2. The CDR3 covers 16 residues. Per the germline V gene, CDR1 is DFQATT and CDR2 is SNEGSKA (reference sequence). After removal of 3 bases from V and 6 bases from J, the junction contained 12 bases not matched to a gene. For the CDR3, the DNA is TGCAGTGCTAGTTCCCCGGCGGGGGGGCCACTCAATGAGCAGTTCTTC. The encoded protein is CSASSPAGGPLNEQFF.

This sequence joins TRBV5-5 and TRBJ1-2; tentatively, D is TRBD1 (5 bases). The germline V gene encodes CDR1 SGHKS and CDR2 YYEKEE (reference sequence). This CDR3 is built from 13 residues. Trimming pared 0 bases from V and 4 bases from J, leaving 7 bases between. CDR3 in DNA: TGTGCCAGCAGCTTGGGGGGGACCTATGGCTACACCTTC. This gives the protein CASSLGGTYGYTF.

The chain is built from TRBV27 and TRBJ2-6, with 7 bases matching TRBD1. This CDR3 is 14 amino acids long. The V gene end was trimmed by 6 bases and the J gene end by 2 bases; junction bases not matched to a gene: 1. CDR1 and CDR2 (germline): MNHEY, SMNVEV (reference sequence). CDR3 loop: CASSQGAGANVLTF. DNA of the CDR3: TGTGCCAGCAGCCAGGGGGCTGGGGCCAACGTCCTGACTTTC.

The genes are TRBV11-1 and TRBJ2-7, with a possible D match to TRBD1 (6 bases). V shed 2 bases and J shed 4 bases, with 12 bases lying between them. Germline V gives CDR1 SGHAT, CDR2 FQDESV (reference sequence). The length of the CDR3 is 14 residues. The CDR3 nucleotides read TGTGCCAGCAGCTTATACAGGGTCCCATACGAGCAGTACTTC. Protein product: CASSLYRVPYEQYF.

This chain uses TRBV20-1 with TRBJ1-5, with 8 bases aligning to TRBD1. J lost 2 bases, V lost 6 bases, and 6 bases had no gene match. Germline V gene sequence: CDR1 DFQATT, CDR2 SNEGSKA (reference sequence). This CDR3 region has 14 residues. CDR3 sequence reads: CSARTGRGNQPQHF. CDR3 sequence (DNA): TGCAGTGCGAGGACAGGGCGAGGCAATCAGCCCCAGCATTTT.

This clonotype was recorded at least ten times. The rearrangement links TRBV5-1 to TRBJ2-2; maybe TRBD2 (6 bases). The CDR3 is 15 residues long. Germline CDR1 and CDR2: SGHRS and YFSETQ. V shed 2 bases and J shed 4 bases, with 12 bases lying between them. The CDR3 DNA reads TGCGCCAGCAGCTTACGGGAGAGAGGCACCGGGGAGCTGTTTTTT. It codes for CASSLRERGTGELFF.

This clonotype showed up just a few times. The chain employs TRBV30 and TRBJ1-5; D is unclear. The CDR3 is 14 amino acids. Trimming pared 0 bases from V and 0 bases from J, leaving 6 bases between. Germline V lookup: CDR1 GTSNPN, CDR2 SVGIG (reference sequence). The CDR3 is CAWSVTYSNQPQHF. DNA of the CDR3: TGTGCCTGGAGTGTAACCTATAGCAATCAGCCCCAGCATTTT.

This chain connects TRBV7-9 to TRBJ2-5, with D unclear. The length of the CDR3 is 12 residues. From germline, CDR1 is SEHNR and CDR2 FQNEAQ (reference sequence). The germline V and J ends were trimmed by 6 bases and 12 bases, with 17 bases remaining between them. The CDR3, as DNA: TGTGCCAGCAGTCTCTTTGGTCGCCGGGAGTACTTC. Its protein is CASSLFGRREYF.

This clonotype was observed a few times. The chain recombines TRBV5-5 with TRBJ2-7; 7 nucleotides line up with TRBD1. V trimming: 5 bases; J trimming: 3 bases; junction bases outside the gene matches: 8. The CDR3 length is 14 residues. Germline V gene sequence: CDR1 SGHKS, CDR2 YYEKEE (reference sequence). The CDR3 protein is CASRRTGTDYEQYF. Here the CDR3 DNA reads TGTGCCAGCAGGCGTACCGGGACAGACTACGAGCAGTACTTC.

The CDR3 DNA reads as TGCGCCAGCAGCTTGCATCGGGGACCAACTAGCACAGATACGCAGTATTTT. It specifies CASSLHRGPTSTDTQYF. The rearrangement joins TRBV5-1 to TRBJ2-3; D is tentatively TRBD1 or TRBD2 (5 bases each). Germline CDR1 and CDR2: SGHRS and YFSETQ. The CDR3 extends over 17 amino acids. The V end lost 1 base, the J end lost 0 bases, and 15 bases lay between the germline ends.